This T cell receptor beta chain is drawn from a study of T cells in Graves' hyperthyroidism and ophthalmopathy. The CDR3 totals 16 residues. V lost 5 bases, J lost 0 bases, and 14 bases lay in between. Germline loops: CDR1 MNHEY, CDR2 SVGEGT. Ophthalmopathy in the patients scored at least 3 on Clinical Activity Score and at least 4 on NOSPECS grade, lasting under 3 months. Uncontrolled infection, other autoimmune disease, pregnancy or lactation excluded patients. Diagnoses were made from clinical symptoms, serum measures (thyroxine and TRAb), thyroid ultrasound and orbital computed tomography. Regions amplified from RNA transcripts were the TCR beta CDR3 regions. An initial round of RT-PCR targeting the TCR CDR3 relied on the HTBI primer set. TCRdb called the multiplex PCR reads again in MiXCR, with one record for every CDR3 protein. Among around 520,000 distinct CDR3 sequences, about 24% were seen once, and the ten largest hold roughly 10%.

The sample comprised blood. J is TRBJ1-5 and V is TRBV6-2 or TRBV6-3; maybe TRBD1 (5 bases). This TCR came from a woman aged 25-40 years with Graves' ophthalmopathy. The CDR3 sequence: CASSQRYRNSNQPQHF. CDR3 DNA: TGTGCCAGCAGTCAACGATACAGGAATAGCAATCAGCCCCAGCATTTT.